This entry concerns a single TCR beta chain. Its target is unknown. Treatment noted: approximately nine-day PBMC culture with coronavirus spike peptide pools or control peptides (ViraFEST assay). The data were taken from a study of vaccination and CD4 T cells after COVID-19. The study's findings and limits: Median SARS-CoV-2-reactive clonotypes rose from 21 to 38, not significantly.

The germline V and J ends were trimmed by 0 bases and 5 bases, with 13 bases remaining between them. This CDR3 contains 15 residues. CDR1 LNHNV and CDR2 YYDKDF come from the germline V gene (reference sequence). With the Oncomine TCR Beta short-read assay, DNA from cultured CD4+ T cells was sequenced. In TCRdb, the PCR reads were re-called with MiXCR into one record per CDR3 protein. Here the sample spans roughly 13,000 distinct CDR3 sequences, around two thirds being singletons. The chain combines TRBV15 with TRBJ2-5, with D possibly being TRBD2 (6 bases). The sequence was collected from a human donor who had recovered from COVID-19. Material for sequencing was CD4+ T cells from blood, cultured in vitro. CDR3 sequence (DNA): TGTGCCACCAGCAGAGATCCCACTAGCACGGAGACCCAGTACTTC. Amino acid sequence: CATSRDPTSTETQYF.